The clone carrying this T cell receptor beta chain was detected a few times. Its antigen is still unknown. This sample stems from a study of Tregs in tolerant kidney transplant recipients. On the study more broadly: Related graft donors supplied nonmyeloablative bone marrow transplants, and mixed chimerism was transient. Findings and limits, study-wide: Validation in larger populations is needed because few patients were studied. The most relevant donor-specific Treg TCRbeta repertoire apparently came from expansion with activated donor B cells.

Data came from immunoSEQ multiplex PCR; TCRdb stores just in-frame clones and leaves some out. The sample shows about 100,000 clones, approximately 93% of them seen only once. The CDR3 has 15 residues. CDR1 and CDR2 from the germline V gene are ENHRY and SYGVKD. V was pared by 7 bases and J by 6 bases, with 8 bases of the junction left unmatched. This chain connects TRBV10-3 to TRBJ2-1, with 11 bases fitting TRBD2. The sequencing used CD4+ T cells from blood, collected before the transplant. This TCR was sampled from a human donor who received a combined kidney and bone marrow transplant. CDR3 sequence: CAIMSTSGAGNEQFF. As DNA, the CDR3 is TGTGCCATCATGTCGACTAGCGGGGCTGGCAATGAGCAGTTCTTC.